Listed below are T cell receptor beta chains from one sample, sequenced in a study of blood T cell repertoires in COVID-19. Here immunoSEQ multiplex PCR was the method, and the copy in TCRdb shows in-frame clones only, minus some. The sample carries more than 200,000 clones, 70% to 90% recorded once. The material sequenced was peripheral blood. The receptors derive from a man aged 25-45 years with active or convalescent COVID-19. Both conserved end residues are part of each CDR3. The D gene is left open where the match is weak.

v_call,d_call,j_call,cdr3_aa
TRBV20-1,TRBD2,TRBJ2-3,CSASSGVGTDTQYF
TRBV18,-,TRBJ2-7,CASSTGTLFYEQYF
TRBV5-4,TRBD1,TRBJ2-7,CASSPGQLYEQYF
TRBV30,-,TRBJ2-2,CAWSSRRSVGELFF
TRBV7-9,-,TRBJ2-5,CASSTSRGQQETQYF
TRBV30,TRBD2,TRBJ2-1,CASMKPIAGGWGGNEQFF
TRBV9,-,TRBJ1-2,CASSAQTGTYGYTF
TRBV5-1,-,TRBJ1-4,CASSYGGGEEKLFF
TRBV7-9,-,TRBJ2-1,CASSRTGSSYNEQFF
TRBV18,TRBD1,TRBJ1-4,CASSDRGETNEKLFF
TRBV7-2,TRBD1,TRBJ2-7,CASSLSGTGAYEQYF
TRBV5-1,TRBD1,TRBJ1-4,CASSLGPGQSNEKLFF
TRBV3-1/TRBV3-2,-,TRBJ2-5,CASSQDRVSLETQYF
TRBV7-9,-,TRBJ1-1,CASSSMVGQNTEAFF
TRBV2,-,TRBJ1-5,CASMQDSNQPQHF
TRBV6-5,TRBD1,TRBJ2-1,CASRGQGGDEQFF
TRBV30,TRBD1,TRBJ2-7,CAGVDRGGYEQYF
TRBV29-1,-,TRBJ1-1,CSVDWQGNTEAFF
TRBV27,TRBD1,TRBJ2-7,CASRGRGQSYEQYF
TRBV27,TRBD1,TRBJ2-5,CASSLYGSLGQEHETQYF
TRBV4-2,TRBD1,TRBJ1-6,CASSQAVRQGLGSPLHF
TRBV5-4,-,TRBJ1-1,CASSLKFSLNTEAFF
TRBV7-8,TRBD1,TRBJ1-1,CASSLAGQRNTEAFF
TRBV3-1/TRBV3-2,TRBD1,TRBJ1-2,CASSPGTGGGYTF
TRBV13,-,TRBJ1-3,CASSPRRASSGNTIYF
TRBV6-5,-,TRBJ1-2,CASRSSGDRYGYTF
TRBV12-3/TRBV12-4,-,TRBJ1-1,CASSQVRNTEAFF
TRBV2,TRBD1,TRBJ1-4,CASNLDRGREKLFF
TRBV2,TRBD1,TRBJ2-5,CASTSFGQGVPQETQYF
TRBV11-3,-,TRBJ2-7,CASSLGAAYSSYEQYF
TRBV11-3,TRBD2,TRBJ2-3,CASSLVGSGGPDTQYF
TRBV27,TRBD1,TRBJ2-3,CASRGQGRSTDTQYF
TRBV5-4,-,TRBJ1-6,CASSFPSGNSPLHF
TRBV5-1,-,TRBJ2-4,CASRIGTQVAKNIQYF
TRBV29-1,-,TRBJ2-7,CSVGLLRQNSFYEQYF
TRBV11-2,TRBD2,TRBJ2-1,CASSFGGGTNNEQFF
TRBV5-6,-,TRBJ1-4,CASSLWGAHEKLFF
TRBV7-2,TRBD2,TRBJ2-5,CASSLDGGMGPQETQYF
TRBV4-2,-,TRBJ1-3,CASSQEGPPGRNTIYF
TRBV6-4,-,TRBJ1-5,CASSEASGSDQPQHF
TRBV6-5,TRBD1,TRBJ1-5,CAIGSDRGIQPQHF
TRBV3-1/TRBV3-2,TRBD1,TRBJ2-5,CASSPRPGTGTGPQETQYF
TRBV3-1/TRBV3-2,-,TRBJ2-1,CASSHGGPTSYNEQFF
TRBV18,-,TRBJ2-5,CASSPSGGHETQYF
TRBV12-3/TRBV12-4,-,TRBJ2-7,CASTQGSYEQYF
TRBV5-8,TRBD1,TRBJ2-3,CASSPGQASTDTQYF
TRBV9,-,TRBJ1-3,CASSVVSGEGNTIYF
TRBV7-2,TRBD1,TRBJ1-2,CASSMGQGVSYGYTF
TRBV7-2,-,TRBJ1-2,CASSLRRANYGYTF